This TCR beta chain was captured in a study of identical twins. Study results and limitations: High-abundance cord blood beta clonotypes had fewer insertions; memory repertoires showed none. Partly confounded zero-insertion analyses could result from invariant MAIT and iNKT cells.

Template switching added a universal primer site, and cDNA bore unique molecular identifiers. TCRdb processed the 5' RACE reads anew with MiXCR; each CDR3 protein has one entry. The data contain about 240,000 distinct CDR3 sequences, over 9.5% of them seen just once; the ten biggest clones take up less than 12%. Trimming took 6 bases from V and 6 from J; bases not matched to a gene: 6. The CDR3 is 15 amino acids. Germline V lookup: CDR1 SGHVS, CDR2 FQNEAQ. About this clonotype: Its antigen is unidentified.

The gene calls are TRBV7-8 and TRBJ2-7; 15 bases are a match to TRBD2. The TCR sequence derives from a man aged 50 to 59 in good health. Sequencing was performed on memory T cells sorted from blood. CDR3 nucleotides: TGTGCCAGCAGTCGGACTAGCGGGAGGGCCGCCGAGCAGTACTTC. As protein: CASSRTSGRAAEQYF. Full variable domain (remainder filled in from reference TRBV7-8 and TRBJ2-7): GAGVSQSPRYKVAKRGQDVALRCDPISGHVSLFWYQQALGQGPEFLTYFQNEAQLDKSGLPSDRFFAERPEGSVSTLKIQRTQQEDSAVYLCASSRTSGRAAEQYFGPGTRLTVT.